Below, one T cell receptor (beta chain) is given with its context. This specimen comes from a study of CD8 T cells in Susac syndrome. Reverse transcription of 0.5 to 1 ug RNA was performed with random hexamers. Across 54 Vbeta and 13 Jbeta, immunoSEQ multiplex PCR amplified TCR beta CDR3. TCRdb processed the immunoSEQ multiplex PCR reads anew with MiXCR; each CDR3 protein has one entry. The sample contains roughly 140,000 distinct CDR3 sequences, around 94% of which appear only once. Trimming pared 5 bases from V and 0 bases from J, leaving 11 bases between. The CDR3 spans 13 residues. Germline CDR1 is DFQATT and CDR2 is SNEGSKA (reference sequence).

The chain employs TRBV20-1 and TRBJ2-7; TRBD1 or TRBD2 may be the D gene (5 bases each). The sequenced material came from CD8+ T cells from PBMCs. The sequence was collected from a human donor in good health. CDR3 amino acids: CSAGGSDSYEQYF. For the CDR3, the DNA is TGCAGTGCTGGGGGTTCCGACTCCTACGAGCAGTACTTC.